This TCR beta chain comes out of a study of T cells after yellow fever vaccination. This clonotype was seen a handful of times. From germline, CDR1 is SGHTA and CDR2 FQGNSA. V was pared by 5 bases and J by 0 bases, with 8 bases between. The CDR3 length is 15 residues. TCRdb reprocessed the 5' RACE reads with MiXCR, giving one entry per CDR3 protein. The table lists tens of thousands of distinct CDR3 sequences, approximately 8% of them singletons. The chain recombines TRBV7-2 with TRBJ2-6; D is uncertain. The starting material was CD8+ T cells sorted from PBMCs, obtained on the day of the yellow fever booster vaccination. The receptor was derived from a young man who received the YFV17D yellow fever vaccine. CDR3 in amino acids: CASSVTPSGANVLTF. In DNA, the CDR3 is TGTGCCAGCAGCGTGACCCCCTCTGGGGCCAACGTCCTGACTTTC.